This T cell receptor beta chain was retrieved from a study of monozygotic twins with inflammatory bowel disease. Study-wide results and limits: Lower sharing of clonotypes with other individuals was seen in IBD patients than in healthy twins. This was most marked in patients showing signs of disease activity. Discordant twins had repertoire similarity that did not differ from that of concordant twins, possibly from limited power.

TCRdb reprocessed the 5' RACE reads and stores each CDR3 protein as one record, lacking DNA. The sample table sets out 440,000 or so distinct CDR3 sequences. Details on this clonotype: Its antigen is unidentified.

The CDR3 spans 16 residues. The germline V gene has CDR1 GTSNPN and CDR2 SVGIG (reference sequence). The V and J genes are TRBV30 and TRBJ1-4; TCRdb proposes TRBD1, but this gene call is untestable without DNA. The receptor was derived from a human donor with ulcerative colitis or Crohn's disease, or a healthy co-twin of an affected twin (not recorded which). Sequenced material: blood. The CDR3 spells CACNSGQPSTNEKLFF.